This note documents a single T cell receptor beta chain sequence. The antigen is unknown. The CDR3 loop spans 12 amino acids. The V and J ends lost 6 bases and 3 bases respectively, with 5 bases between them. Germline CDR1 and CDR2: ENHRY and SYGVKD. The data belong to a study of vaccination effects on CD4 cells after COVID-19. ViraFEST used viral peptide pools to expand antigen-specific CD4+ T cells before sequencing. Culture lasted roughly 9 days before CD4+ T cell isolation. The healthy vaccine recipients, who had no prior SARS-CoV-2 infection, showed negative nucleocapsid antibodies. TCRdb keeps only in-frame clones here, not all; method: immunoSEQ multiplex PCR. Altogether about 41,000 clones are present, roughly two thirds being singletons, with the ten largest covering about 26%.

The origin of this receptor is a human donor who received a COVID-19 vaccine. The chain is built from TRBV10-3 and TRBJ2-2; D is uncertain. The sample in question was CD4+ T cells from PBMCs cultured with HCoV-OC43 spike peptides, obtained before COVID-19 vaccination. The subset here: HCoV-OC43 spike overlapping peptide pool stimulation. Here the CDR3 DNA reads TGTGCCATCAGACCCCACACCGGGGAGCTGTTTTTT. It specifies CAIRPHTGELFF.